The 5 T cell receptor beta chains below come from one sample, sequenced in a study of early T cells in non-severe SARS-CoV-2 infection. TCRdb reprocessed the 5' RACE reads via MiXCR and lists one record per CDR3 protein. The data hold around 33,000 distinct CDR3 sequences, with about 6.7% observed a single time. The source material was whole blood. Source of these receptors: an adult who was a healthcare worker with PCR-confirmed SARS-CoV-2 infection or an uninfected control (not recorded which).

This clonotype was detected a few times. This CDR3 reads CASSRTGSNTIYF. DNA for the CDR3: TGTGCCAGCAGTAGGACGGGTTCGAACACCATATATTTT. This chain links TRBV12-3 or TRBV12-4 with TRBJ1-3; D remains ambiguous. The CDR3 consists of 13 residues. The V gene lost 5 bases and the J gene lost 7 bases, with 12 bases spanning the gap.

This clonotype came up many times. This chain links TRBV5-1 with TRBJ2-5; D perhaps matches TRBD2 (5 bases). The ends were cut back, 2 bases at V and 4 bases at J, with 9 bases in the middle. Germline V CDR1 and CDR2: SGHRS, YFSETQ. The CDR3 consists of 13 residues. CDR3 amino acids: CASSFTSRETQYF. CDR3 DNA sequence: TGCGCCAGCAGCTTTACTAGTAGAGAGACCCAGTACTTC.

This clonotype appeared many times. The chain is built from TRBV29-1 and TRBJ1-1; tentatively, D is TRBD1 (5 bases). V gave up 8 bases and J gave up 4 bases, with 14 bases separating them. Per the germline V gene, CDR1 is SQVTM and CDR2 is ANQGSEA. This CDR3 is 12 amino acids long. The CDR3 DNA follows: TGCAGCTCTCAGGGTTGGGGCACTGAAGCTTTCTTT. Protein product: CSSQGWGTEAFF.

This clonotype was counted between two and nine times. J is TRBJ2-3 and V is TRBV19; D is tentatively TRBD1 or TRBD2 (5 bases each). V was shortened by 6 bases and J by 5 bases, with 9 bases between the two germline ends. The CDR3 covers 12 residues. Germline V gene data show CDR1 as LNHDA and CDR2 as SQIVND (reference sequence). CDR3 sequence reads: CASRQDLDTQYF. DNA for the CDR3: TGTGCCAGTAGACAGGACTTAGATACGCAGTATTTT.

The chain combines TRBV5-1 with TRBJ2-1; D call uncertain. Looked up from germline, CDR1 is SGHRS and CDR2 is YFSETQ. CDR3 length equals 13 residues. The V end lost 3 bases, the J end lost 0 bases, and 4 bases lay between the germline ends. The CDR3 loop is CASSSDSYNEQFF. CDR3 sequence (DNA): TGCGCCAGCAGCTCCGACTCCTACAATGAGCAGTTCTTC.